What follows describes a single T cell receptor (beta chain). V dropped 5 bases and J dropped 8; count of bases not matched to a gene: 5. Germline CDR1 KGHSH, CDR2 LQKENI. The CDR3 extends over 13 amino acids. The data belong to a study of blood T cell repertoires in COVID-19. Study-wide background: Some COVID-19 samples were acute and others convalescent; all came from the United States, Italy and Spain. PBMCs, B-cell-depleted T cells, or T cells provided the cDNA or gDNA that made up the material.

Per the study methods: Estimated nucleated cell counts came from reference gene primer amplification. Clones were read by immunoSEQ multiplex PCR, and TCRdb kept only the in-frame ones, dropping some. For V, J and clone size, that table is used; D and trimming come from the DNA. The sample includes under 300,000 clones, roughly 89% of them seen just once. The TCR was taken from a woman aged 35 to 49 who had recovered from COVID-19. The chain links TRBV18 to TRBJ1-2; 10 nucleotides line up with TRBD1. Specimen: peripheral blood. Here the CDR3 DNA reads TGTGCCAGCTCAGGGGGACAGGGGAGCGGCTACACCTTC. It is translated as CASSGGQGSGYTF.